Listed below are T cell receptor beta chains from one sample, sequenced in a study of early T cells in non-severe SARS-CoV-2 infection. One entry per CDR3 protein results from TCRdb running MiXCR on the 5' RACE reads. This table has some 25,000 distinct CDR3 sequences, about 5% appearing once. Sample: whole blood. The receptors here all came from an adult who was a healthcare worker with PCR-confirmed SARS-CoV-2 infection or an uninfected control (not recorded which). The CDR3 runs from the conserved cysteine through the conserved F or W. A D gene is named only where the DNA matches it firmly. Some rows mark clone size as missing; the rest say once, few, many or name a class of expanded clone.

j_gene | d_gene | v_gene | abundance | CDR3aa | CDR3nt
TRBJ1-1 | . | TRBV29-1 | many | CSVWTNTEAFF | TGCAGCGTATGGACAAACACTGAAGCTTTCTTT
TRBJ2-1 | TRBD2 | TRBV9 | many | CASSGSSGGPYNEQFF | TGTGCCAGCAGCGGGTCTAGCGGGGGCCCTTACAATGAGCAGTTCTTC
TRBJ1-4 | . | TRBV4-2 | many | CASSGRTVYNEKLFF | TGTGCCAGCAGCGGACGGACGGTTTATAATGAAAAACTGTTTTTT
TRBJ2-7 | TRBD2 | TRBV2 | many | CASSEIEASGRAKGHEQYF | TGTGCCAGCAGTGAAATAGAGGCTAGCGGGAGGGCCAAGGGTCACGAGCAGTACTTC
TRBJ2-1 | TRBD2 | TRBV7-2 | few | CASSLGLAGVEQFF | TGTGCCAGCAGCTTAGGACTAGCGGGAGTGGAGCAGTTCTTC
TRBJ2-1 | TRBD1 | TRBV6-1 | few | CASIYGTGMDSSYNEQFF | TGTGCCAGCATTTACGGGACAGGGATGGATTCATCCTACAATGAGCAGTTCTTC
TRBJ1-5 | TRBD1 | TRBV7-9 | . | CASSTGTGRDQPQHF | TGTGCCAGCAGCACAGGGACAGGGCGCGATCAGCCCCAGCATTTT
TRBJ2-1 | . | TRBV24-1 | few | CATSDLWGNEQFF | TGTGCCACCAGTGATTTGTGGGGAAATGAGCAGTTCTTC
TRBJ2-3 | . | TRBV12-5 | many | CASGLETGSTDTQYF | TGTGCTAGTGGTTTGGAAACAGGAAGCACAGATACGCAGTATTTT
TRBJ1-1 | . | TRBV6-2/TRBV6-3 | many | CASSPGTVNTEAFF | TGTGCCAGCAGCCCAGGAACAGTGAACACTGAAGCTTTCTTT
TRBJ2-3 | . | TRBV11-2 | many | CASSLILGSRADTQYF | TGTGCCAGCAGCTTAATCTTAGGGAGTCGAGCGGATACGCAGTATTTT
TRBJ2-7 | . | TRBV28 | few | CASSYRRVDLSFFDEQYF | TGTGCCAGCAGTTATCGGCGGGTCGACCTCTCCTTTTTCGACGAGCAGTACTTC
TRBJ1-3 | . | TRBV7-9 | . | CASSPGNTIYF | TGTGCCAGCAGCCCCGGGAACACCATATATTTT
TRBJ2-5 | TRBD1 | TRBV6-2/TRBV6-3 | many | CASSLGQGTETQYF | TGTGCCAGCAGCCTGGGACAGGGGACAGAGACCCAGTACTTC
TRBJ2-2 | . | TRBV9 | many | CASSVASGAGELFF | TGTGCCAGCAGCGTAGCTTCGGGGGCCGGGGAGCTGTTTTTT
TRBJ2-3 | . | TRBV21-1 | many | CASSKGDRCGNTDTQYF | TGTGCCAGCAGCAAAGGGGATCGGTGCGGGAACACAGATACGCAGTATTTT
TRBJ1-4 | TRBD1 | TRBV11-2 | . | CASSLSRGQGAFNEKLFF | TGTGCCAGCAGCTTATCGCGGGGACAGGGGGCCTTTAATGAAAAACTGTTTTTT
TRBJ1-2 | TRBD1 | TRBV24-1 | many | CATQDRGDYGYTF | TGTGCCACCCAGGACAGGGGAGATTATGGCTACACCTTC
TRBJ2-3 | . | TRBV6-2/TRBV6-3 | many | CASSYFGVPGRDPDTQYF | TGTGCCAGCAGTTACTTCGGAGTGCCGGGGCGGGATCCTGATACGCAGTATTTT
TRBJ2-7 | . | TRBV6-2/TRBV6-3 | . | CASSYGSIVSYEQYF | TGTGCCAGCAGTTACGGGTCGATAGTGTCCTACGAGCAGTACTTC
TRBJ2-2 | . | TRBV6-5 | many | CATTGHRNTGELFF | TGTGCCACCACGGGACACAGGAACACCGGGGAGCTGTTTTTT
TRBJ1-1 | . | TRBV30 | . | CAWILRGRSTEAFF | TGTGCCTGGATCCTCAGGGGTCGCAGCACTGAAGCTTTCTTT
TRBJ2-3 | . | TRBV24-1 | medium-sized | CATSDGPSNTDTQYF | TGTGCCACCAGTGATGGTCCCTCGAACACAGATACGCAGTATTTT
TRBJ2-7 | . | TRBV29-1 | many | CSVEDQTTYEQYF | TGCAGCGTTGAAGATCAAACCACCTACGAGCAGTACTTC
TRBJ1-1 | TRBD1 | TRBV6-1 | few | CASRDLRGMNTEAFF | TGTGCCAGCAGGGATCTCAGGGGGATGAACACTGAAGCTTTCTTT
TRBJ2-5 | . | TRBV3-1 | many | CASSQEPSQETQYF | TGTGCCAGCAGCCAAGAACCCAGCCAAGAGACCCAGTACTTC
TRBJ2-1 | . | TRBV10-1 | many | CASSEIRGLNYNEQFF | TGCGCCAGCAGTGAAATACGGGGCCTCAACTACAATGAGCAGTTCTTC
TRBJ1-1 | . | TRBV6-2/TRBV6-3 | . | CASSYSWQSEAFF | TGTGCCAGCAGTTATAGTTGGCAATCTGAAGCTTTCTTT
TRBJ2-7 | . | TRBV19 | many | CASSIRGLDYEQYF | TGTGCCAGTAGTATACGAGGGCTGGACTACGAGCAGTACTTC
TRBJ2-7 | . | TRBV18 | many | CASSPFQTGQNPYEQYF | TGTGCCAGCTCACCTTTTCAGACAGGACAGAACCCCTACGAGCAGTACTTC
TRBJ1-1 | TRBD1 | TRBV5-4 | . | CASSAPGQGGTEAFF | TGTGCCAGCAGCGCACCGGGACAGGGGGGCACTGAAGCTTTCTTT
TRBJ1-6 | . | TRBV12-3/TRBV12-4 | medium-sized | CASSLTGRNSPLHF | TGTGCCAGCAGTTTAACTGGGAGGAATTCACCCCTCCACTTT
TRBJ2-1 | TRBD2 | TRBV6-2/TRBV6-3 | many | CASSLLAGVQYEQFF | TGTGCCAGCAGCCTTCTAGCGGGAGTCCAATATGAGCAGTTCTTC
TRBJ2-7 | TRBD1 | TRBV18 | few | CASSPSGQGYEQYF | TGTGCCAGCTCACCTTCGGGACAGGGCTACGAGCAGTACTTC
TRBJ2-4 | . | TRBV20-1 | many | CSANREGRSKNIQYF | TGCAGTGCTAACAGGGAAGGGCGTAGCAAAAACATTCAGTACTTC
TRBJ2-7 | . | TRBV4-3 | . | CASSQDKAHYEQYF | TGCGCCAGCAGCCAAGATAAAGCTCACTACGAGCAGTACTTC
TRBJ2-7 | . | TRBV19 | . | CASTKGFQQYF | TGTGCCAGTACCAAAGGGTTTCAGCAGTACTTC
TRBJ2-2 | . | TRBV27 | . | CASSYSRDNTGELFF | TGTGCCAGCAGTTATTCCAGGGATAACACCGGGGAGCTGTTTTTT
TRBJ2-7 | . | TRBV27 | few | CASSSGTAYYEQYF | TGTGCCAGCAGTTCGGGGACGGCATACTACGAGCAGTACTTC
TRBJ2-7 | . | TRBV28 | many | CASNRAPSSYEQYF | TGTGCCAGCAACCGGGCCCCAAGCTCCTACGAGCAGTACTTC
TRBJ2-1 | . | TRBV4-3 | few | CASSQTREMEYNEQFF | TGCGCCAGCAGCCAAACACGGGAGATGGAGTACAATGAGCAGTTCTTC
TRBJ2-7 | . | TRBV28 | few | CASSFMPYEQYF | TGTGCCAGCAGTTTCATGCCCTACGAGCAGTACTTC
TRBJ2-3 | TRBD2 | TRBV7-2 | many | CASSFRLAGGPSTDTQYF | TGTGCCAGCAGCTTTCGACTAGCGGGAGGGCCCAGCACAGATACGCAGTATTTT
TRBJ2-3 | . | TRBV29-1 | . | CSVEAAGTRSTDTQYF | TGCAGCGTTGAAGCGGCAGGGACACGGAGCACAGATACGCAGTATTTT
TRBJ2-3 | TRBD2 | TRBV7-9 | . | CASSLRAGGSSTDTQYF | TGTGCCAGCAGCTTGAGAGCGGGGGGCTCTAGCACAGATACGCAGTATTTT
TRBJ1-6 | . | TRBV12-3/TRBV12-4 | few | CASSRTSNSPLHF | TGTGCCAGCAGTCGGACAAGTAATTCACCCCTCCACTTT
TRBJ2-1 | . | TRBV19 | many | CASSLPRYLTYNEQFF | TGTGCCAGTAGCCTCCCCCGCTACTTGACCTACAATGAGCAGTTCTTC
TRBJ2-7 | . | TRBV5-6 | . | CASSLYGYEQYF | TGTGCCAGCAGCTTGTACGGCTACGAGCAGTACTTC
TRBJ2-5 | . | TRBV15 | few | CATSRDRARTQETQYF | TGTGCCACCAGCAGAGATCGCGCCCGAACCCAAGAGACCCAGTACTTC
TRBJ2-5 | TRBD2 | TRBV10-3 | many | CATTGGTTSGETQYF | TGTGCCACTACGGGCGGGACTACCTCCGGAGAGACCCAGTACTTC
TRBJ2-7 | TRBD2 | TRBV20-1 | many | CSATSGDHEQYF | TGCAGTGCTACTAGCGGGGACCACGAGCAGTACTTC